This T cell receptor beta chain originates from a study of T cell responses to AZD1222 COVID-19 vaccine. TCRdb's copy holds only in-frame clones and misses some; the assay was immunoSEQ multiplex PCR. This repertoire shows approximately 140,000 clones, around 90% found once; its top ten account for 5.5% to 6.5%. V shed 3 bases and J shed 5 bases, with 14 bases lying between them. The CDR3 contains 14 residues. Germline V CDR1 and CDR2: KGHSH, LQKENI. The V call is TRBV18, the J call TRBJ2-7, with D possibly called TRBD1 or TRBD2 (7 bases each). The sequence derives from an adult in good health. Sequencing was performed on peripheral blood, taken on day 0 of AZD1222 vaccination. The CDR3 region is CASSPEAGGDEQYF. DNA of the CDR3: TGTGCCAGCTCACCGGAAGCAGGGGGGGACGAGCAGTACTTC.